Detailed here is one T cell receptor (beta chain). TCRalpha and TCRbeta libraries used 5'RACE with constant-segment primers and UMIs. MiXCR, applied by TCRdb to the 5' RACE reads, yields one record per CDR3 protein. The sample yields 35,000 to 50,000 distinct CDR3 sequences, 5% to 7% seen once. This specimen belongs to a study of T-cell memory formation after mild COVID-19. V dropped 6 bases and J dropped 2 bases, with 14 bases sitting between them. Germline CDR1 reads MNHNY; CDR2 reads SVGAGI (reference sequence). This CDR3 spans 15 amino acids. This clonotype originated in an adult who had mild COVID-19 (a few samples of this study predate the infection). Cell type and time point are not known. The source material was PBMCs or a T cell subset sorted from them (not recorded which). The chain is built from TRBV6-6 and TRBJ1-5; D possibly corresponds to TRBD1 (5 bases). CDR3 loop: CASRDSIRGNQPQHF. The CDR3 DNA sequence: TGTGCCAGCAGAGACTCAATCAGGGGCAATCAGCCCCAGCATTTT.